Listed below are T cell receptor beta chains from one sample, sequenced in a study of vaccination and CD4 T cells after COVID-19. These receptors' antigens are unknown. TCRdb ran MiXCR on the PCR reads and lists one entry per CDR3 protein. The repertoire includes approximately 12,000 distinct CDR3 sequences, approximately 53% of them detected once, and approximately 30% sits in the top ten. What was sequenced was CD4+ T cells from blood, cultured in vitro. The origin of the receptors is a human donor who had recovered from COVID-19. CDR3s leave out the opening cysteine and the closing phenylalanine or tryptophan.

length	V	J	CDR3
11	TRBV27	TRBJ2-7	ASRQGGGGEQY
14	TRBV20-1	TRBJ1-6	SARGVFSSYNSPLH
17	TRBV27	TRBJ2-4	ASSSRTDGRKIAKNIQY
12	TRBV7-2	TRBJ1-1	ASSPPPEVLGAF
12	TRBV24-1	TRBJ1-2	ATSDTLRDYGYT
12	TRBV12-3/TRBV12-4	TRBJ1-1	ASSFLKGNTEAF
12	TRBV2	TRBJ1-1	ASSESRGSTEAF
14	TRBV27	TRBJ1-6	ASPGGVDSYNSPLH
13	TRBV19	TRBJ1-2	ASMPSGTKRLGYT
15	TRBV11-2	TRBJ2-7	ASSLVSWEGVSYEQY
15	TRBV7-9	TRBJ2-5	ASSIDPSGGPQETQY
12	TRBV6-1	TRBJ1-4	ASTRGQGNEKLF
14	TRBV2	TRBJ1-2	ASRVEWSGINYGYT
15	TRBV11-3	TRBJ1-3	ASSPLTGAAFPDTIY
11	TRBV7-2	TRBJ2-5	ASSRKAGETQY
12	TRBV20-1	TRBJ2-6	SAPSDSGANVLT
11	TRBV15	TRBJ1-4	ATSWRGDEKLF
10	TRBV20-1	TRBJ1-5	SATRGTQPQH
15	TRBV11-2	TRBJ2-1	ASSLGGTGGSYNEQF
14	TRBV20-1	TRBJ2-5	SARDRVGVPRETQY
11	TRBV24-1	TRBJ2-5	ATSDAGLETQY
14	TRBV11-3	TRBJ1-2	ASSPAAGGRFAGYT
12	TRBV14	TRBJ2-7	ASSLTGVYDEQY
11	TRBV20-1	TRBJ2-7	SAPVTGAYEQY
12	TRBV2	TRBJ2-2	ASSGQGIGGELF
18	TRBV6-5	TRBJ2-3	ASSLPSGTTLGSHTDTQY
11	TRBV7-9	TRBJ2-7	ASSLEGTYEQY
13	TRBV2	TRBJ2-5	ASREREPRSETQY
12	TRBV9	TRBJ2-7	ASSWGTTPYEQY
13	TRBV27	TRBJ2-1	ASSSGGTSKNEQF
13	TRBV27	TRBJ1-2	ASSFSPRRGNGYT
12	TRBV19	TRBJ1-1	ASSIYERNTEAF